This T cell receptor (beta chain) was obtained from a study of shared clonotypes between healthy human individuals. The protocol was immunoSEQ multiplex PCR, while the TCRdb copy is restricted to in-frame clones and leaves out a portion. The table has about 610,000 clones, approximately 97% seen once. Study-wide results and limits: The study found lower generation probabilities in non-shared clonotypes than in those shared by all four donors.

Remarks on this clone: Its target is not known.

Sample: naive CD4+ T cells sorted from blood. Subset given: CD45RA+ positively selected. The sequence was obtained from a woman aged 25 to 39 in good health.

DNA for the CDR3: TGCGCCAGCAAAGGACAGCTCAATAATGAAAAACTGTTTTTT. Amino acids: CASKGQLNNEKLFF. V and J are TRBV10-2 and TRBJ1-4; weak D call: TRBD1 (6 bases). CDR1 is WSHSY, CDR2 SAAADI, per germline. The V gene lost 7 bases and the J gene lost 4 bases, with 13 bases spanning the gap. CDR3 size: 14 residues.